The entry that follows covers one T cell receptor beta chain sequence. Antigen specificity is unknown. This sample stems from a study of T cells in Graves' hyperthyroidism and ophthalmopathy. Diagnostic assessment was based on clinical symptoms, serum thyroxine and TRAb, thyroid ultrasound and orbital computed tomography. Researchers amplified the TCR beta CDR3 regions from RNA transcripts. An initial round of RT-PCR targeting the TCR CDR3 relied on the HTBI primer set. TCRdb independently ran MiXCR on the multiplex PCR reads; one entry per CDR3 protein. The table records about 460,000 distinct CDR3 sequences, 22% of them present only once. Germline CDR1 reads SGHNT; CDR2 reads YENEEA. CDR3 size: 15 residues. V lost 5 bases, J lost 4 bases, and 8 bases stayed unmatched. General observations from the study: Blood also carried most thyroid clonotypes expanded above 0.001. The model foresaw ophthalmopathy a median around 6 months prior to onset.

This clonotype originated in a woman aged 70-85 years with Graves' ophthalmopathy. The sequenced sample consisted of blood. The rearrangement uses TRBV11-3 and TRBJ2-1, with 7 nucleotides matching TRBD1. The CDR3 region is CASSPDRRAYNEQFF. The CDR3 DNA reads TGTGCCAGCAGCCCGGACAGGAGAGCTTACAATGAGCAGTTCTTC.